This T cell receptor (beta chain) was sequenced during a study of metastatic and nonmetastatic thyroid tumors. Study as a whole: Both malignant and benign thyroid patients supplied peripheral blood and tumor or nodule tissue samples, across which the repertoires of these patients were then compared. Findings of the study overall: Patients with malignant thyroid tumors reportedly had significantly higher TCR beta diversity than those with benign nodules, in blood and tumor.

In the authors' methods: Clinicopathological groups differed in CDR3, with these differences serving to build a distant-metastasis classifier for papillary thyroid cancer. TCRdb ran MiXCR on the PCR reads. In this record, the V and J calls reflect TCRdb's handling and not the investigators' own analysis. The sample holds 14,000 or so clones, about 34% seen once. There were no patients who had received any treatment before thyroid surgery. This clone was found many times. As yet, its antigen is unknown. Looked up from germline, CDR1 is LGHNT and CDR2 is FRNRAP. The CDR3 length is 13 residues. Unmatched junction bases numbered 0, after V lost 1 base and J lost 4 bases.

The sample comprised tumor tissue. V and J are TRBV12-5 and TRBJ2-5; TRBD2 agrees at 7 bases. This receptor was obtained from a male donor with papillary thyroid cancer or a benign thyroid nodule (not recorded which). Some clones in this sample may be carry-over from other donors' samples. CDR3 nucleotide sequence: TGTGCTAGTGGTTTGGGACTAGCAGAGACCCAGTACTTC. Its protein product is CASGLGLAETQYF.